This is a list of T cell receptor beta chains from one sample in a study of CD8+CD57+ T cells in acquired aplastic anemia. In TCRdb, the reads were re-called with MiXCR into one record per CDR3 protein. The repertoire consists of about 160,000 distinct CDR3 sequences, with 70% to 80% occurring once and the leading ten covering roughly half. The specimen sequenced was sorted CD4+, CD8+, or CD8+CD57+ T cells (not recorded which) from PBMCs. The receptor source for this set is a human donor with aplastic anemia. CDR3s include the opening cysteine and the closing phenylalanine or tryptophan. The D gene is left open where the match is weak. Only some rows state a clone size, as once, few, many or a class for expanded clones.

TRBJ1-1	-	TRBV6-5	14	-	CASSETWGGTEAFF	TGTGCCAGCAGTGAAACTTGGGGGGGCACTGAAGCTTTCTTT
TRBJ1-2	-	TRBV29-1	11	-	CSVVRGRGYTF	TGCAGCGTTGTTAGGGGGAGAGGCTACACCTTC
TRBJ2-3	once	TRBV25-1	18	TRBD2	CASSESSGRTPGTDTQYF	TGTGCCAGCAGTGAATCTAGCGGGAGGACCCCGGGCACAGATACGCAGTATTTT
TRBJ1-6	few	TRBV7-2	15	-	CASSYVVGLTSPLHF	TGTGCCAGCAGCTACGTAGTAGGGCTTACCTCACCCCTCCACTTT
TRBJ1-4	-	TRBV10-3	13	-	CAIKEGFNEKLFF	TGTGCCATCAAAGAAGGATTCAATGAAAAACTGTTTTTT
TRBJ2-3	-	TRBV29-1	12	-	CSVRGSTDTQYF	TGCAGCGTTCGGGGAAGCACAGATACGCAGTATTTT
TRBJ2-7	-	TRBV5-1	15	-	CASSLGTGTSYEQYF	TGCGCCAGCAGCTTGGGGACGGGAACCTCCTACGAGCAGTACTTC
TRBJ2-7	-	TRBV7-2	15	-	CASSLGPAGNYEQYF	TGTGCCAGCAGCTTAGGGCCCGCGGGAAACTACGAGCAGTACTTC
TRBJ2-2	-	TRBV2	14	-	CASSRRVDTGELFF	TGTGCCAGCAGTAGGCGGGTGGACACCGGGGAGCTGTTTTTT
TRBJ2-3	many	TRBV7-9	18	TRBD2	CASSTGLAVVFSTDTQYF	TGTGCCAGCAGCACGGGACTAGCGGTAGTCTTTAGCACAGATACGCAGTATTTT
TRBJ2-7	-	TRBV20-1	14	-	CSAPRSGAAYEQYF	TGCAGTGCTCCCCGGTCGGGGGCAGCCTACGAGCAGTACTTC
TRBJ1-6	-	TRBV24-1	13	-	CATSGAGNSPLHF	TGTGCCACCAGTGGGGCCGGGAATTCACCCCTCCACTTT
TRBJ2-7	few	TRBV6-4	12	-	CASSEGLYEQYF	TGTGCCAGCAGCGAGGGACTCTACGAGCAGTACTTC
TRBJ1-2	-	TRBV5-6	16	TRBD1	CASSPAGQGYNYGYTF	TGTGCCAGCAGCCCCGCAGGACAGGGGTACAACTATGGCTACACCTTC
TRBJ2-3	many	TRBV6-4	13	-	CASSDGDTDTQYF	TGTGCCAGCAGTGACGGGGACACAGATACGCAGTATTTT
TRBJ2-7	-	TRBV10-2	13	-	CASSLTESYEQYF	TGCGCCAGCAGTTTGACAGAGTCCTACGAGCAGTACTTC
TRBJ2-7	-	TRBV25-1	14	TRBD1	CASSFGQGPYEQYF	TGTGCCAGCAGTTTTGGACAGGGTCCCTACGAGCAGTACTTC